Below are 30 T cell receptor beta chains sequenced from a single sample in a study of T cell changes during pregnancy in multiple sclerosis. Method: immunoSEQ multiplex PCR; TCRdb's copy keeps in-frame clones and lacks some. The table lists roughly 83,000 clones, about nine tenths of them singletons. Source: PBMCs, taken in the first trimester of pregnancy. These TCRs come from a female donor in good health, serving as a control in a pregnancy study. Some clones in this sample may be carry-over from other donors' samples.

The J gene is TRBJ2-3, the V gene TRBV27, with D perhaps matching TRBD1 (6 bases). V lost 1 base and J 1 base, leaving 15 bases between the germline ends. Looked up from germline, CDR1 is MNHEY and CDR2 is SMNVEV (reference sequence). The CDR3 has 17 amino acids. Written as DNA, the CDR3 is TGTGCCAGCAGTTTATGGGGGCCAAACGAGGGCACAGATACGCAGTATTTT. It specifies CASSLWGPNEGTDTQYF.

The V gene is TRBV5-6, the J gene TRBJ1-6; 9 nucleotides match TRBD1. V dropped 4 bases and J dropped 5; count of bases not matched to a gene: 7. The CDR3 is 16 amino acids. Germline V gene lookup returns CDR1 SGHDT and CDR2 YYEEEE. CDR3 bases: TGTGCCAGCAGCACTGGGACAGGGCAAAATAATTCACCCCTCCACTTT. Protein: CASSTGTGQNNSPLHF.

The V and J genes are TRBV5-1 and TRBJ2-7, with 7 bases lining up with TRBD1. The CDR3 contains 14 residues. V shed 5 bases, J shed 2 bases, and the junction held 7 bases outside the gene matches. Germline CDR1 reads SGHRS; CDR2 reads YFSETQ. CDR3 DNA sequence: TGCGCCAGCAGAACCCCCGGGACAGCCTACGAGCAGTACTTC. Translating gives CASRTPGTAYEQYF. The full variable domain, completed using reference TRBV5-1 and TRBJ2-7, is KAGVTQTPRYLIKTRGQQVTLSCSPISGHRSVSWYQQTPGQGLQFLFEYFSETQRNKGNFPGRFSGRQFSNSRSEMNVSTLELGDSALYLCASRTPGTAYEQYFGPGTRLTVT.

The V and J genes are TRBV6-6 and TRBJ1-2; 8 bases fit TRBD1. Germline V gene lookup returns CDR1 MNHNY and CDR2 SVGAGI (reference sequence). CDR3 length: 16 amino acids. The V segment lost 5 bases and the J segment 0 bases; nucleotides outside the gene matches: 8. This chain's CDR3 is CASSPGQGGSNYGYTF. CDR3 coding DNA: TGTGCCAGCAGTCCCGGACAGGGAGGCTCTAACTATGGCTACACCTTC.

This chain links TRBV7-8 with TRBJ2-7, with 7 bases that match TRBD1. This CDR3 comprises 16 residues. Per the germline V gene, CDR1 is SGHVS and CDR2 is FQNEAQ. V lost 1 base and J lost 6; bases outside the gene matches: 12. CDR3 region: CASSLGLTGLSGEQYF. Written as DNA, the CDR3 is TGTGCCAGCAGCTTAGGTCTGACAGGGTTGTCTGGCGAGCAGTACTTC. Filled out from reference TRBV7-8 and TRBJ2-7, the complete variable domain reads GAGVSQSPRYKVAKRGQDVALRCDPISGHVSLFWYQQALGQGPEFLTYFQNEAQLDKSGLPSDRFFAERPEGSVSTLKIQRTQQEDSAVYLCASSLGLTGLSGEQYFGPGTRLTVT.

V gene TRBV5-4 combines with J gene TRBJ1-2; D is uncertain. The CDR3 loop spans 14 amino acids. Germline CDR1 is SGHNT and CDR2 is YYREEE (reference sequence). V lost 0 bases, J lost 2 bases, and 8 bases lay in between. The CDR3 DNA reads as TGTGCCAGCAGCTTGGCGGGTGGAAACTATGGCTACACCTTC. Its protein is CASSLAGGNYGYTF.

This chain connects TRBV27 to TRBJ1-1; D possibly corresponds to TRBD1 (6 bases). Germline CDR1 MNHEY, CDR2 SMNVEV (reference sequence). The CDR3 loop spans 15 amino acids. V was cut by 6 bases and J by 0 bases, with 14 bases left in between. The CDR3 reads CASRLGQFMNTEAFF. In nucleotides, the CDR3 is TGTGCCAGCAGGCTAGGACAGTTTATGAACACTGAAGCTTTCTTT.

This CDR3 reads CASSGGTENIQYF. The CDR3 coding sequence is TGCGCCAGCAGTGGGGGGACAGAAAACATTCAGTACTTC. V gene TRBV10-2 combines with J gene TRBJ2-4; 7 nucleotides match TRBD1. V was pared by 4 bases and J by 5 bases, with 2 bases of the junction left unmatched. The CDR3 extends over 13 amino acids. CDR1 is WSHSY and CDR2 is SAAADI in the germline V gene.

The CDR3, as DNA: TGCGCCAGCACCCCGGGGGGCTCTAACTATGGCTACACCTTC. It encodes CASTPGGSNYGYTF. V is TRBV5-1 and J is TRBJ1-2; D is perhaps TRBD1 (6 bases). The CDR3 covers 14 residues. Trimming removed 6 bases at V and 0 bases at J, with 12 bases between. From germline, CDR1 is SGHRS and CDR2 YFSETQ.

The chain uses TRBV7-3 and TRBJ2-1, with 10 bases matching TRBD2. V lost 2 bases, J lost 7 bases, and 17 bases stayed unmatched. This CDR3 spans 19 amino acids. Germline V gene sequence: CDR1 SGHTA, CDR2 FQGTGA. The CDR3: CASSLGRTGLAGVRNEQFF. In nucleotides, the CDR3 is TGTGCCAGCAGCTTAGGTCGTACGGGCCTAGCGGGAGTACGGAATGAGCAGTTCTTC.

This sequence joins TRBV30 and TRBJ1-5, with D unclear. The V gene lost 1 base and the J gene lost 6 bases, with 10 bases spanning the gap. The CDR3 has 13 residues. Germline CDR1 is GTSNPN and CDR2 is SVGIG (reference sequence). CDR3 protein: CAWSEGDRQPQHF. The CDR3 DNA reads TGTGCCTGGAGTGAAGGAGATCGTCAGCCCCAGCATTTT. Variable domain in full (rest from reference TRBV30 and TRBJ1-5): SQTIHQWPATLVQPVGSPLSLECTVEGTSNPNLYWYRQAAGRGLQLLFYSVGIGQISSEVPQNLSASRPQDRQFILSSKKLLLSDSGFYLCAWSEGDRQPQHFGDGTRLSIL.

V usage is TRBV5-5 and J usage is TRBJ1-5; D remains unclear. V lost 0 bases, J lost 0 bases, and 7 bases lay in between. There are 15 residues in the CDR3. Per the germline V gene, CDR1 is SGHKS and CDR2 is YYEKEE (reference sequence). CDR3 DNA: TGTGCCAGCAGCTTGGAGCCATCTAGCAATCAGCCCCAGCATTTT. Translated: CASSLEPSSNQPQHF.

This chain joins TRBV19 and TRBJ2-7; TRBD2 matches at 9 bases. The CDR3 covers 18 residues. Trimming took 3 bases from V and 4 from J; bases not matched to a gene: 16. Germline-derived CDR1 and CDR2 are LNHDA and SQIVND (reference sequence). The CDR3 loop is CASSIDPAKSGGTYEQYF. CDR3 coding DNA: TGTGCCAGTAGTATCGACCCCGCTAAAAGCGGGGGGACGTACGAGCAGTACTTC. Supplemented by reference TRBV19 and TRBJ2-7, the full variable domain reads DGGITQSPKYLFRKEGQNVTLSCEQNLNHDAMYWYRQDPGQGLRLIYYSQIVNDFQKGDIAEGYSVSREKKESFPLTVTSAQKNPTAFYLCASSIDPAKSGGTYEQYFGPGTRLTVT.

CDR3 DNA: TGTGCCAGCAGTTTATACACTCGGACAGGGAGCTCCTATAATTCACCCCTCCACTTT. Its protein product is CASSLYTRTGSSYNSPLHF. The rearrangement uses TRBV27 and TRBJ1-6; TRBD1 matches at 8 bases. This CDR3 has 19 residues. The junction had 8 bases not matched to a gene; V was cut back by 1 base and J by 0 bases. Germline CDR1 is MNHEY and CDR2 is SMNVEV (reference sequence).

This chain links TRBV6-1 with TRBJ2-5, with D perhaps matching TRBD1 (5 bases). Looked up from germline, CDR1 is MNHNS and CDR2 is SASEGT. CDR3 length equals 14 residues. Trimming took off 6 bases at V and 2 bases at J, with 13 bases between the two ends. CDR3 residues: CASSDSGIQETQYF. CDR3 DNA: TGTGCCAGCAGCGACTCAGGGATACAAGAGACCCAGTACTTC.

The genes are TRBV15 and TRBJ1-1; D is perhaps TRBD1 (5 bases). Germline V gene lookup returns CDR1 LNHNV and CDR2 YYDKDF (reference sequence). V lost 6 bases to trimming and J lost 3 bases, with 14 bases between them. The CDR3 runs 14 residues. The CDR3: CATSRVTGDTEAFF. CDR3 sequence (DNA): TGTGCCACCAGTAGGGTCACGGGGGACACTGAAGCTTTCTTT.

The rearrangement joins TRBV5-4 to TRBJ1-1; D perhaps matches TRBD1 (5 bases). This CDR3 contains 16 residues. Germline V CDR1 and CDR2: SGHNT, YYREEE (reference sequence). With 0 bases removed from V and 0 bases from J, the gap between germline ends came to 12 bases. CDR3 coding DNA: TGTGCCAGCAGCTTGGACCCACAGGCTTTGAACACTGAAGCTTTCTTT. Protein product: CASSLDPQALNTEAFF. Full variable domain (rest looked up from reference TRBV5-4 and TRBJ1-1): ETGVTQSPTHLIKTRGQQVTLRCSSQSGHNTVSWYQQALGQGPQFIFQYYREEENGRGNFPPRFSGLQFPNYSSELNVNALELDDSALYLCASSLDPQALNTEAFFGQGTRLTVV.

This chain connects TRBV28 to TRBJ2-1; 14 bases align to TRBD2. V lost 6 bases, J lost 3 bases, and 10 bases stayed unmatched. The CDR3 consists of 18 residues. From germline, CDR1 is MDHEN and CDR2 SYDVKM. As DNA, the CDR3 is TGTGCCAGCAGCCTGACTAGCGGGAGGGCCCCTGTCTACAATGAGCAGTTCTTC. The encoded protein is CASSLTSGRAPVYNEQFF.

In nucleotides, the CDR3 is TGTGCCAGCAGTTTTAGCGGGATCTGGGGGACCCAGTACTTC. Protein sequence: CASSFSGIWGTQYF. J is TRBJ2-5 and V is TRBV28; 8 bases agree with TRBD2. After removal of 3 bases from V and 7 bases from J, the junction contained 7 bases not matched to a gene. Germline V gene lookup returns CDR1 MDHEN and CDR2 SYDVKM. The CDR3 is made up of 14 amino acids. Filled out from reference TRBV28 and TRBJ2-5, the complete variable domain reads DVKVTQSSRYLVKRTGEKVFLECVQDMDHENMFWYRQDPGLGLRLIYFSYDVKMKEKGDIPEGYSVSREKKERFSLILESASTNQTSMYLCASSFSGIWGTQYFGPGTRLLVL.

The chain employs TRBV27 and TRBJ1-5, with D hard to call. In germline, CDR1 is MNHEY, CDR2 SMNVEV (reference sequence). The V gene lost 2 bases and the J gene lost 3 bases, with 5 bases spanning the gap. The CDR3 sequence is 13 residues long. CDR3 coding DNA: TGTGCCAGCAGTTTACGGTACAATCAGCCCCAGCATTTT. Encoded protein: CASSLRYNQPQHF.

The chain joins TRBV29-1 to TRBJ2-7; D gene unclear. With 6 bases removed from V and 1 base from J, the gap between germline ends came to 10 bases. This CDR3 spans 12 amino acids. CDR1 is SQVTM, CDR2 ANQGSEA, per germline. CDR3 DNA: TGCAGCGTGAGTGCGGATTCCTACGAGCAGTACTTC. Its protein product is CSVSADSYEQYF.

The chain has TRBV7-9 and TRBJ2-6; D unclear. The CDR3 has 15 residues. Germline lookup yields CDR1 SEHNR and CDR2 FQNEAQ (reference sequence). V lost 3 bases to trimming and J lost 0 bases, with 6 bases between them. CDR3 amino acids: CASSFGFSGANVLTF. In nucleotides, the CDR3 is TGTGCCAGCAGCTTTGGCTTCTCTGGGGCCAACGTCCTGACTTTC.

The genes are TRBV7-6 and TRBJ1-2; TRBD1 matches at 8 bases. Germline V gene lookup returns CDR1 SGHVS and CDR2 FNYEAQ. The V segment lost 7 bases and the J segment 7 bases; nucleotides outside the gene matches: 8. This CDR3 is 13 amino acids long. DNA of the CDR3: TGTGCCAGCACCCCCTCGACAGGGGTTGGCTACACCTTC. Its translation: CASTPSTGVGYTF.

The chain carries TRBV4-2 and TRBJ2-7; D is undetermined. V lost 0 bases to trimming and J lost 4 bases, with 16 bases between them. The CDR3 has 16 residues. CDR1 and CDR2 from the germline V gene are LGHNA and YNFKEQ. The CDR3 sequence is CASSQDWARVVYEQYF. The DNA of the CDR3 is TGTGCCAGCAGCCAAGACTGGGCTCGAGTAGTTTACGAGCAGTACTTC.

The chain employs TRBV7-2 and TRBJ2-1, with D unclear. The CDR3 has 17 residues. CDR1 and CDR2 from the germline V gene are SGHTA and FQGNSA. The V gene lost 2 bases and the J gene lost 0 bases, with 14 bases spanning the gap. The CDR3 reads CASSLNEALSSYNEQFF. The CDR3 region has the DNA TGTGCCAGCAGCTTAAATGAAGCGCTAAGCTCCTACAATGAGCAGTTCTTC.

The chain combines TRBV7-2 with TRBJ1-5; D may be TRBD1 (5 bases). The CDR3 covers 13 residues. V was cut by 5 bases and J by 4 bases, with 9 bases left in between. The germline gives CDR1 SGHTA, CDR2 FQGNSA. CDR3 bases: TGTGCCAGCAGCCTAGACAGAAATCAGCCCCAGCATTTT. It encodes CASSLDRNQPQHF.

This CDR3 is CASSLGYRGRLQPQHF. CDR3 in DNA: TGTGCCAGCAGTTTAGGGTACAGGGGGCGGCTTCAGCCCCAGCATTTT. The V and J genes are TRBV28 and TRBJ1-5; 9 bases match TRBD1. This CDR3 region has 16 residues. Trimming cost V 2 bases and J 6 bases; bases outside gene matches: 8. Looked up from germline, CDR1 is MDHEN and CDR2 is SYDVKM. Drawing the rest from reference TRBV28 and TRBJ1-5, the complete variable domain is DVKVTQSSRYLVKRTGEKVFLECVQDMDHENMFWYRQDPGLGLRLIYFSYDVKMKEKGDIPEGYSVSREKKERFSLILESASTNQTSMYLCASSLGYRGRLQPQHFGDGTRLSIL.

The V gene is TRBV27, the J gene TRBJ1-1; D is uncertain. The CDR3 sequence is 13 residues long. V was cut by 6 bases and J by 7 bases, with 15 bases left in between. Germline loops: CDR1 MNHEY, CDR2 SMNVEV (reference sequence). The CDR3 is CASSLIGLSEAFF. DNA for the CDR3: TGTGCCAGCAGCCTGATTGGTTTGAGTGAAGCTTTCTTT.

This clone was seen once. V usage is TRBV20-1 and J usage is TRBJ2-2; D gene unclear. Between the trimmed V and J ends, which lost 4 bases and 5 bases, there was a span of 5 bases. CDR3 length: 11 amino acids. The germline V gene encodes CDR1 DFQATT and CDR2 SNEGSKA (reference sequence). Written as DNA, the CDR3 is TGCAGTGCTACAGGTACCGGGGAGCTGTTTTTT. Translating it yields CSATGTGELFF.

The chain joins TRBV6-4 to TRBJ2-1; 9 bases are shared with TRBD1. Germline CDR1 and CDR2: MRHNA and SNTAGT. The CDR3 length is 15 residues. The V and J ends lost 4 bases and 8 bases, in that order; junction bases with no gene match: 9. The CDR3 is CASSGGTGTSDEQFF. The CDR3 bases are TGTGCCAGCAGTGGGGGGACAGGGACCTCGGATGAGCAGTTCTTC.